This TCR beta chain was sequenced during a study of blood T cells in healthy people across ages. This clonotype was detected ten times or more. The antigen is unknown. Germline-derived CDR1 and CDR2 are SGHTA and FQGNSA. The CDR3 extends over 14 amino acids. The trim removed 5 bases at V and 4 bases at J, leaving 6 bases unmatched. Study conclusions and caveats: More naive CD4+ cells and higher diversity marked long-lived donors relative to aged donors. PBMCs went unsorted, and a conclusive naive versus antigen-experienced comparison was therefore prevented.

A second about 7 to 12 cycle PCR used barcoded and J-beta primers. MiXCR, applied by TCRdb to the 5' RACE reads, yields one record per CDR3 protein. Here the sample spans 790,000 or so distinct CDR3 sequences, 35% to 60% being singletons. The TCR was taken from an elderly man in good health. The chain carries TRBV7-2 and TRBJ2-5; TRBD1 agrees at 8 bases. What was sequenced was blood. The CDR3 loop reads CASSAGQGGETQYF. CDR3 DNA: TGTGCCAGCAGCGCCGGACAGGGAGGAGAGACCCAGTACTTC.